One sample yielded the 8 T cell receptor beta chains listed below, sequenced in a study of persistence of HIV-infected CD4 T cells (dated by TCRdb to the early 2020s). Reading the label with the study, this specimen's treatment or condition is: suppressive antiretroviral therapy. Cells were stimulated with a pool of overlapping HIV-1 Gag 15-mer peptides at around 0.91 ug per peptide per mL. Nonresponding CD40L-negative CD69-negative CD45RO-high memory CD4+ T cells were sorted as memory populations depleted of antigen-responding cells. Which antigens these TCRs recognize remains unknown. TCRbeta repertoires were sequenced from genomic DNA with the immunoSEQ hsTCRB assay version 4 in survey mode. Imported from immuneACCESS, the table was reduced by TCRdb to in-frame sequences with V and J called. These copies leave out some clones; in studies compared against another copy, an unresolved V gene accounts for under half, and the cause of the remainder is not known. Within this sample are tens of thousands of clones, with 75% to 85% of them counted one time only. The ten largest clones take up approximately 15% of the sample.

The input for sequencing was CD4+ T cells sorted from PBMCs after roughly 18-hour stimulation, taken from a patient who received antiretroviral therapy. The sample's cell subset or site, from its label and the paper: CD40L-CD69- CD45RO-high memory CD4 T cells not responding to Gag peptides. The source is an adult man with HIV who was CMV-seropositive.

This clone occurred a few times. V gene TRBV5-4 combines with J gene TRBJ1-2; 7 nucleotides align to TRBD1. The CDR3 is made up of 15 amino acids. The ends lost 3 bases at V and 6 bases at J; junction bases unmatched: 11. Germline assignment: CDR1 SGHNT and CDR2 YYREEE (reference sequence). DNA for the CDR3: TGTGCCAGCAGCTACAGGGGAGGGGATTTGCATGGCTACACCTTC. This codes for CASSYRGGDLHGYTF.

The chain employs TRBV9 and TRBJ2-7, with D maybe TRBD1 (6 bases). The germline V and J ends were trimmed by 4 bases and 3 bases, with 14 bases remaining between them. CDR1 is SGDLS, CDR2 YYNGEE, per germline. The CDR3 has 14 amino acids. CDR3 sequence (DNA): TGTGCCAGCAGCAGGGGGTGGGACAACTACGAGCAGTACTTC. It specifies CASSRGWDNYEQYF.

The chain recombines TRBV24-1 with TRBJ2-2; TRBD1 matches 8 bases. This CDR3 has 16 amino acids. Germline CDR1 and CDR2: KGHDR and SFDVKD. V trimming: 4 bases; J trimming: 1 base; junction bases outside the gene matches: 4. This CDR3 is CATSDPGTGNTGELFF. The DNA of the CDR3 is TGTGCCACCAGTGACCCTGGGACAGGGAACACCGGGGAGCTGTTTTTT.

The chain recombines TRBV7-3 with TRBJ2-3, with 8 bases identical to TRBD1. This CDR3 comprises 15 residues. The J segment lost 4 bases and the V segment lost 5 bases, leaving 8 bases of the junction unmatched. Germline V gives CDR1 SGHTA, CDR2 FQGTGA. CDR3 coding DNA: TGTGCCAGCAGCCCCGGACAGGGTTGGTCAGATACGCAGTATTTT. Its translation is CASSPGQGWSDTQYF.

CDR3 nucleotide sequence: TGTGCCAGTAGTCCCCGGGACAGGGAAAGAGATACGCAGTATTTT. Its translation: CASSPRDRERDTQYF. The V gene is TRBV19, the J gene TRBJ2-3; 9 bases line up with TRBD1. V was pared by 5 bases and J by 5 bases, with 8 bases of the junction left unmatched. This CDR3 region has 15 residues. Germline V lookup: CDR1 LNHDA, CDR2 SQIVND (reference sequence).

This rearrangement joins TRBV7-9 to TRBJ2-5, with D perhaps given as TRBD1 or TRBD2 (6 bases each). The CDR3 runs 14 residues. V was clipped by 5 bases and J by 4 bases, with 14 bases between them. Germline lookup yields CDR1 SEHNR and CDR2 FQNEAQ (reference sequence). The CDR3 here is CASSLTGARETQYF. For the CDR3, the DNA is TGTGCCAGCAGCCTTACGGGGGCTCGAGAGACCCAGTACTTC. The full variable domain, with the rest looked up from reference TRBV7-9 and TRBJ2-5, is DTGVSQNPRHKITKRGQNVTFRCDPISEHNRLYWYRQTLGQGPEFLTYFQNEAQLEKSRLLSDRFSAERPKGSFSTLEIQRTEQGDSAMYLCASSLTGARETQYFGPGTRLLVL.

This clone has a single count. The gene calls are TRBV5-1 and TRBJ1-1; D is perhaps TRBD1 (5 bases). Per the germline V gene, CDR1 is SGHRS and CDR2 is YFSETQ. Deletions cut 2 bases from V and 5 bases from J, with 10 bases between. CDR3 length: 13 residues. The CDR3 is CASSFAGGTEAFF. CDR3 nucleotides: TGCGCCAGCAGCTTCGCCGGGGGAACTGAAGCTTTCTTT.

In DNA, the CDR3 is TGTGCCAGTAACCCGGGAAGCAATCAGCCCCAGCATTTT. It yields the protein CASNPGSNQPQHF. The chain couples TRBV19 to TRBJ1-5; no definite D call. V lost 7 bases, J lost 1 base, and 8 bases lay in between. This CDR3 has 13 residues. The germline gives CDR1 LNHDA, CDR2 SQIVND (reference sequence).